Listed below are T cell receptor beta chains from one sample, sequenced in a study of cytomegalovirus exposure and HLA in healthy donors. The protocol was immunoSEQ multiplex PCR, while the TCRdb copy is restricted to in-frame clones and leaves out a portion. The table records about 160,000 clones, around 86% of them present only once. Sequencing input: PBMCs. The receptors were gathered from a man aged 50-60 years in good health and CMV-seropositive. The CDR3 runs from the conserved cysteine through the conserved F or W. A D gene is named only where the DNA matches it firmly. Clone size is shown for a subset of rows, as once, few, many or a class of expanded clone.

CDR3 protein	CDR3 DNA	V gene	D gene	clone size	J gene	CDR3 length
CASSPTSGSVYEQYF	TGTGCCAGCAGCCCAACTAGCGGGAGTGTTTACGAGCAGTACTTC	TRBV7-2	TRBD2	few	TRBJ2-7	15
CASSQGRQETQYF	TGTGCCAGCAGTCAAGGGAGGCAAGAGACCCAGTACTTC	TRBV27	-	few	TRBJ2-5	13
CASSSLLAGGLYRSYNEQFF	TGTGCCAGCAGCTCCCTACTAGCGGGGGGGCTCTACAGGTCCTACAATGAGCAGTTCTTC	TRBV7-8	TRBD2	-	TRBJ2-1	20
CAWTASGETQYF	TGTGCCTGGACGGCGTCGGGGGAGACCCAGTACTTC	TRBV30	-	-	TRBJ2-5	12
CAWTTLRQGTDTQYF	TGTGCCTGGACTACACTTCGACAGGGGACAGATACGCAGTATTTT	TRBV30	TRBD1	-	TRBJ2-3	15
CASSVDTGETQYF	TGTGCCAGCAGCGTAGATACGGGAGAGACCCAGTACTTC	TRBV9	-	-	TRBJ2-5	13
CASGRGTSGRRGEQYF	TGCGCCAGCGGCCGGGGGACTAGCGGGAGGAGGGGCGAGCAGTACTTC	TRBV10-2	TRBD2	-	TRBJ2-7	16
CATSRDRVWIGF	TGTGCCACCAGCAGAGACAGGGTTTGGATAGGCTTC	TRBV15	-	few	TRBJ1-2	12
CASSDRRLETQYF	TGTGCCAGCAGTGATAGGAGGTTGGAGACCCAGTACTTC	TRBV2	-	once	TRBJ2-5	13
CASSVYTTANYGYTF	TGTGCCAGCAGTGTGTACACGACAGCTAACTATGGCTACACCTTC	TRBV2	-	-	TRBJ1-2	15
CAISDSTGNYEQYF	TGTGCCATCAGTGATTCGACGGGAAACTACGAGCAGTACTTC	TRBV10-3	-	once	TRBJ2-7	14
CASSQPTSGIYEQYF	TGCGCCAGCAGCCAGCCGACTAGCGGAATCTACGAGCAGTACTTC	TRBV4-1	TRBD2	-	TRBJ2-7	15
CASSSGPYEQYF	TGTGCCAGCAGTTCCGGTCCTTACGAGCAGTACTTC	TRBV27	-	-	TRBJ2-7	12
CASSRDRVDEQYF	TGTGCCAGCAGCCGGGACAGGGTCGACGAGCAGTACTTC	TRBV7-2	TRBD1	-	TRBJ2-7	13
CASSPGTGHYEQYF	TGTGCTAGCAGCCCAGGGACAGGACATTACGAGCAGTACTTC	TRBV7-7	TRBD1	-	TRBJ2-7	14
CASSLGGGKTYEQYF	TGTGCCAGCAGCCTAGGGGGGGGGAAAACCTACGAGCAGTACTTC	TRBV6-6	-	-	TRBJ2-7	15
CAGRGGNGYTF	TGTGCCGGTCGAGGGGGTAATGGCTACACCTTC	TRBV30	-	-	TRBJ1-2	11
CASSQVLGRVSPNEQFF	TGCGCCAGCAGCCAAGTCCTCGGCAGGGTTTCTCCCAATGAGCAGTTCTTC	TRBV4-1	-	-	TRBJ2-1	17
CASSQGGGELFF	TGTGCCAGCAGTCAAGGGGGCGGGGAGCTGTTTTTT	TRBV6-5	-	-	TRBJ2-2	12
CASSSRQGSYEQYF	TGTGCCAGCAGCTCAAGACAGGGATCCTACGAGCAGTACTTC	TRBV7-6	TRBD1	-	TRBJ2-7	14
CASSQGIHTGELFF	TGCGCCAGCAGCCAAGGTATCCACACCGGGGAGCTGTTTTTT	TRBV4-3	-	-	TRBJ2-2	14
CASTLGGGSYNEQFF	TGTGCCAGCACCCTCGGCGGGGGCTCGTACAATGAGCAGTTCTTC	TRBV6-1	-	-	TRBJ2-1	15
CASSQEAWNTEAFF	TGCGCCAGCAGCCAAGAAGCCTGGAACACTGAAGCTTTCTTT	TRBV4-3	-	-	TRBJ1-1	14
CASSVHSNYNEQFF	TGTGCCAGCAGCGTACATTCAAACTACAATGAGCAGTTCTTC	TRBV9	-	-	TRBJ2-1	14
CASSEYPSAGTQYF	TGTGCCAGCAGTGAATACCCGTCGGCGGGGACCCAGTACTTC	TRBV6-5	-	-	TRBJ2-5	14
CASSLNRGSNTEAFF	TGTGCCAGCAGCCTCAACAGGGGATCCAACACTGAAGCTTTCTTT	TRBV28	TRBD1	-	TRBJ1-1	15
CASSQDGTSGLSYNEQFF	TGCGCCAGCAGCCAAGACGGGACTAGCGGGCTCTCCTACAATGAGCAGTTCTTC	TRBV4-1	TRBD2	-	TRBJ2-1	18
CASSQERSYEQYF	TGTGCCAGCAGCCAAGAGAGATCCTACGAGCAGTACTTC	TRBV4-2	-	-	TRBJ2-7	13
CASSLTRDSHEQYF	TGCGCCAGCAGCTTAACCCGGGACAGCCACGAGCAGTACTTC	TRBV5-1	TRBD1	-	TRBJ2-7	14